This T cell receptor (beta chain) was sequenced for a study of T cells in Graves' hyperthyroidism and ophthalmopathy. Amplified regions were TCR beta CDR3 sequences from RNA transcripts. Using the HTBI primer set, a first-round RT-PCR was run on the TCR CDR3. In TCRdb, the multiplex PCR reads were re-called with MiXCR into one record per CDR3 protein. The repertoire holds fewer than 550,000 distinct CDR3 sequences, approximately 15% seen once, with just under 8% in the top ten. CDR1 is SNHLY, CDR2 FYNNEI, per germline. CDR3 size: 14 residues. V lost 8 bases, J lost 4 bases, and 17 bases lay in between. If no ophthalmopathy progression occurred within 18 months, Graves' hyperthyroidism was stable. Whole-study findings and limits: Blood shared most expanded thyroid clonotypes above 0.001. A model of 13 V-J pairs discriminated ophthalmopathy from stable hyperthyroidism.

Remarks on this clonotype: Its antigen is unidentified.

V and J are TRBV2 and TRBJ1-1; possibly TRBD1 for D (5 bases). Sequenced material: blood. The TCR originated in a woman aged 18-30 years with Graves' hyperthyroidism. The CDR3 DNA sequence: TGTGCCAGCTCGACCGGGACCACCAGCACTGAAGCTTTCTTT. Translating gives CASSTGTTSTEAFF.